One sample yielded the 10 T cell receptor beta chains listed below, sequenced in a study of Ad26.COV2.S vaccination and SARS-CoV-2 variants. Treatment noted: roughly 19 received Ad26.COV2.S at low or high dose, single or two shots; 5 received placebo; per-sample allocation not given. All samples were drawn on day 63, counting from the first vaccine or placebo injection. Clones were read by immunoSEQ multiplex PCR, and TCRdb kept only the in-frame ones, dropping some. This table has 300,000 to 400,000 clones, around 90% appearing once. The input for sequencing was peripheral blood, taken in a trial of Ad26.COV2.S vaccine versus placebo. These receptors came from a person aged 18-60 years who received the Ad26.COV2.S COVID-19 vaccine or a placebo.

J is TRBJ2-3 and V is TRBV4-1; 7 bases fit TRBD1. Germline values: CDR1 MGHRA, CDR2 YSYEKL. Germline trimming cut 2 bases from V and 2 bases from J; bases unmatched to any gene: 10. There are 17 residues in the CDR3. CDR3 nucleotide sequence: TGCGCCAGCAGCCAAATCGGCAGGGGGAGTAACACAGATACGCAGTATTTT. Protein sequence: CASSQIGRGSNTDTQYF.

The gene calls are TRBV7-2 and TRBJ1-1; tentatively, D is TRBD1 (5 bases). The V gene lost 6 bases and the J gene lost 10 bases, with 12 bases spanning the gap. The germline CDR1 and CDR2 sequences are SGHTA and FQGNSA. The CDR3 loop spans 11 amino acids. In DNA form, the CDR3 reads TGTGCCAGCAGTCTCCGGGGCACAGCTTTCTTT. This encodes CASSLRGTAFF.

The chain couples TRBV6-5 to TRBJ2-5; D is uncertain. The CDR3 has 12 residues. Germline CDR1 MNHEY, CDR2 SVGAGI. V was trimmed by 0 bases and J by 5 bases, leaving 4 bases between them. The CDR3 DNA reads as TGTGCCAGCAGTTACTCGCGGGAGACCCAGTACTTC. Translating it yields CASSYSRETQYF.

V is TRBV2 and J is TRBJ2-2; D might be TRBD2 (5 bases). Trimming removed 7 bases at V and 4 bases at J, with 13 bases between. CDR3 length: 14 residues. Germline V gene sequence: CDR1 SNHLY, CDR2 FYNNEI. The CDR3 sequence is CASMEDRITGELFF. In DNA, the CDR3 is TGTGCCAGCATGGAGGATAGGATCACCGGGGAGCTGTTTTTT.

The chain has TRBV6-2 or TRBV6-3 and TRBJ2-7; a possible D gene is TRBD1 (7 bases). The V and J ends lost 4 bases and 5 bases respectively, with 15 bases between them. The CDR3 spans 14 residues. The germline V gene encodes CDR1 MNHEY and CDR2 SVGEGT. CDR3 sequence (DNA): TGTGCCAGCAGTTCCACGACAGGGAGGAACGAGCAGTACTTC. Its protein is CASSSTTGRNEQYF.

The chain has TRBV10-3 and TRBJ2-1; D is perhaps TRBD2 (6 bases). The germline gives CDR1 ENHRY, CDR2 SYGVKD. Between the trimmed V and J ends, which lost 2 bases and 3 bases, there was a span of 20 bases. The CDR3 is 18 residues long. The CDR3 bases are TGTGCCATCAGTGAGGGGCCTCGACGGGAGCAATACTACAATGAGCAGTTCTTC. The encoded protein is CAISEGPRREQYYNEQFF.

CDR3 loop: CASAGGHPRDEQYF. CDR3 sequence (DNA): TGTGCCAGCGCTGGGGGTCACCCGAGGGACGAGCAGTACTTC. The chain recombines TRBV25-1 with TRBJ2-7; D possibly matches TRBD1 or TRBD2 (5 bases each). Germline lookup yields CDR1 MGHDK and CDR2 SYGVNS. V lost 8 bases, J lost 5 bases, and 19 bases lay in between. This CDR3 spans 14 amino acids.

The chain is built from TRBV6-5 and TRBJ2-7, with TRBD2 matching over 7 bases. V shed 0 bases, J shed 4 bases, and the junction held 6 bases outside the gene matches. This CDR3 comprises 15 residues. The germline gives CDR1 MNHEY, CDR2 SVGAGI. The CDR3 nucleotides are TGTGCCAGCAGTTACTCGAGTAGCGGGTGGTACGAGCAGTACGTC. Translated, it gives CASSYSSSGWYEQYV.

The CDR3, as DNA: TGTGCCAGCCAGTTACAGGGGAGCAATCAGCCCCAGCATTTT. Its protein is CASQLQGSNQPQHF. This chain links TRBV19 with TRBJ1-5; 7 nucleotides line up with TRBD1. CDR3 size: 14 residues. J lost 1 base, V lost 9 bases, and 6 bases had no gene match. Germline values: CDR1 LNHDA, CDR2 SQIVND (reference sequence).

The chain couples TRBV7-9 to TRBJ1-5; perhaps TRBD1 as D (5 bases). Germline CDR1 SEHNR, CDR2 FQNEAQ (reference sequence). The CDR3 has 12 amino acids. The V end lost 5 bases, the J end lost 4 bases, and 6 bases lay between the germline ends. CDR3 in amino acids: CASSPGNQPQHF. CDR3 bases: TGTGCCAGCAGCCCAGGGAATCAGCCCCAGCATTTT.